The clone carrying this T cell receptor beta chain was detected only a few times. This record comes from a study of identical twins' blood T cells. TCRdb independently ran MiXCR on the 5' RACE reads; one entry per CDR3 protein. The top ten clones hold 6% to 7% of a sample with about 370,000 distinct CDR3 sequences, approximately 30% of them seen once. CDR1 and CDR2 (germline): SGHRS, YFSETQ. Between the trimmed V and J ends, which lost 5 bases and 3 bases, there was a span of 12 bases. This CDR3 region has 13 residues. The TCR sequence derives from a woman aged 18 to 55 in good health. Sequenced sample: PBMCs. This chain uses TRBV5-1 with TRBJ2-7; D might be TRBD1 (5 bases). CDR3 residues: CASRVDSRYEQYF. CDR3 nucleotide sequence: TGCGCCAGCAGGGTCGACAGTCGCTACGAGCAGTACTTC.